This T cell receptor (beta chain) was sequenced in a study of cytomegalovirus exposure and HLA in healthy donors. Germline assignment: CDR1 LNHNV and CDR2 YYDKDF (reference sequence). There are 15 residues in the CDR3. Trimming shortened V by 0 bases and J by 1 base, and 9 bases separated the two germline ends. Healthy bone marrow donors formed the donor group. Donors had nominal health at sampling but likely had unrecorded immune exposures. This clone was detected only a few times. Vbeta (60) and Jbeta (13) primers were used in the PCR. Original analysis: About 9.9 million shared chains were among some 75 million unique TCR beta chains counted in a later analysis. Only in-frame clones appear in the TCRdb table, and some are missing; sequencing was by immunoSEQ multiplex PCR. The V and J calls and clone size are taken from that table; D and trimming were inferred from the DNA. The sample has fewer than 120,000 clones, more than 60% seen once.

Sequencing was performed on PBMCs. This TCR derives from a man younger than 45 in good health and CMV-seropositive. The V gene is TRBV15, the J gene TRBJ1-2; D gene unclear. CDR3 loop: CATSRDRGSNYGYTF. The DNA for the CDR3 is TGTGCCACCAGCAGAGATCGTGGTAGTAACTATGGCTACACCTTC. The full variable domain, its missing parts supplied by reference TRBV15 and TRBJ1-2, is DAMVIQNPRYQVTQFGKPVTLSCSQTLNHNVMYWYQQKSSQAPKLLFHYYDKDFNNEADTPDNFQSRRPNTSFCFLDIRSPGLGDTAMYLCATSRDRGSNYGYTFGSGTRLTVV.